The 21 T cell receptor beta chains presented below share a single source sample, sequenced in a study of control samples from healthy donors and cancer patients. The protocol was immunoSEQ multiplex PCR, while the TCRdb copy is restricted to in-frame clones and leaves out a portion. The data contain roughly 74,000 clones, about 94% of them singletons. The sequenced sample consisted of blood. The receptors shown here come from a woman aged 18-35 years in good health.

The rearrangement uses TRBV7-2 and TRBJ2-3, with TRBD1 identical over 9 bases. V shed 7 bases, J shed 3 bases, and the junction held 5 bases outside the gene matches. The CDR3 sequence is 14 residues long. Germline CDR1 is SGHTA and CDR2 is FQGNSA. Here the CDR3 DNA reads TGTGCCAGCAAACCAGACAGGGGGACAGATACGCAGTATTTT. It yields the protein CASKPDRGTDTQYF. The full variable domain, rest sourced from reference TRBV7-2 and TRBJ2-3, is GAGVSQSPSNKVTEKGKDVELRCDPISGHTALYWYRQSLGQGLEFLIYFQGNSAPDKSGLPSDRFSAERTGGSVSTLTIQRTQQEDSAVYLCASKPDRGTDTQYFGPGTRLTVL.

CDR3 region: CASSLHNTGELFF. The CDR3 DNA follows: TGTGCCAGTAGTTTACATAACACCGGGGAGCTGTTTTTT. The V call is TRBV19, the J call TRBJ2-2; D call uncertain. The germline gives CDR1 LNHDA, CDR2 SQIVND (reference sequence). CDR3 length: 13 residues. Trimming removed 5 bases from V and 2 bases from J, with 6 bases in between.

The rearrangement joins TRBV3-1 (or the pseudogene TRBV3-2) to TRBJ1-1; D call uncertain. Germline values: CDR1 LGHDT, CDR2 YNNKEL (reference sequence). This CDR3 is 15 amino acids long. V was clipped by 5 bases and J by 0 bases, with 13 bases between them. For the CDR3, the DNA is TGTGCCAGCAGCTTCCAAGATAGGGTGAACACTGAAGCTTTCTTT. It specifies CASSFQDRVNTEAFF.

The chain links TRBV5-6 to TRBJ2-1, with a tentative D call TRBD1 (6 bases). V lost 2 bases to trimming and J lost 8 bases, with 20 bases between them. The germline gives CDR1 SGHDT, CDR2 YYEEEE. The CDR3 extends over 16 amino acids. CDR3 loop: CASSFYRDTYFHEQFF. CDR3 bases: TGTGCCAGCAGCTTCTACCGGGACACCTATTTCCATGAGCAGTTCTTC.

V and J are TRBV9 and TRBJ2-3; no firm D call. V shed 0 bases and J shed 5 bases, with 4 bases lying between them. This CDR3 is 12 amino acids long. Germline-derived CDR1 and CDR2 are SGDLS and YYNGEE. CDR3: CASSVGGDTQYF. Here the CDR3 DNA reads TGTGCCAGCAGCGTAGGGGGAGATACGCAGTATTTT.

This chain connects TRBV9 to TRBJ1-6, with TRBD1 as a possible D gene (6 bases). The germline V gene has CDR1 SGDLS and CDR2 YYNGEE. The germline V and J ends were trimmed by 1 base and 7 bases, with 9 bases remaining between them. CDR3 length: 14 amino acids. In nucleotides, the CDR3 is TGTGCCAGCAGCGTACAAGGGGGGAATTCACCCCTCCACTTT. It is translated as CASSVQGGNSPLHF.

This clone appeared a single time. This chain links TRBV7-9 with TRBJ1-6; D may be TRBD1 (5 bases). V lost 5 bases to trimming and J lost 9 bases, with 20 bases between them. Looked up from germline, CDR1 is SEHNR and CDR2 is FQNEAQ (reference sequence). The CDR3 runs 16 residues. The CDR3 sequence: CASSIQTTAGGSPLHF. The CDR3 coding sequence is TGTGCCAGCAGCATCCAAACGACAGCCGGGGGTTCACCCCTCCACTTT.

The rearrangement links TRBV28 to TRBJ1-3, with TRBD1 as a possible D gene (5 bases). CDR1 is MDHEN and CDR2 is SYDVKM in the germline V gene. The V and J ends lost 6 bases and 4 bases respectively, with 16 bases between them. The CDR3 has 15 residues. DNA for the CDR3: TGTGCCAGCAGCTCTCCGGGGGGAACCGGAAACACCATATATTTT. It specifies CASSSPGGTGNTIYF.

The V and J genes are TRBV24-1 and TRBJ1-1; D unresolved. The CDR3 is 13 residues long. The V and J ends lost 3 bases and 5 bases respectively, with 9 bases between them. Germline V CDR1 and CDR2: KGHDR, SFDVKD. In DNA form, the CDR3 reads TGTGCCACCAGTGATGTAGGGAGGACTGAAGCTTTCTTT. It encodes CATSDVGRTEAFF.

The chain uses TRBV3-1 (or the pseudogene TRBV3-2) and TRBJ1-5; unclear D gene. Germline CDR1 reads LGHDT; CDR2 reads YNNKEL (reference sequence). Trimming removed 1 base at V and 0 bases at J, with 7 bases between. CDR3 length: 15 residues. This chain's CDR3 is CASSQVWDSNQPQHF. The CDR3 DNA follows: TGTGCCAGCAGCCAAGTTTGGGATAGCAATCAGCCCCAGCATTTT.

This clone has only one observation. The rearrangement joins TRBV19 to TRBJ1-3, with D uncertain. Germline values: CDR1 LNHDA, CDR2 SQIVND (reference sequence). V was shortened by 10 bases and J by 4 bases, with 20 bases between the two germline ends. The CDR3 loop spans 15 amino acids. This CDR3 reads CATLRGGMGGNTIYF. The CDR3 coding sequence is TGTGCCACCCTGCGAGGAGGGATGGGGGGAAACACCATATATTTT.

The V and J genes are TRBV28 and TRBJ2-3; 7 bases are a match to TRBD1. J lost 0 bases, V lost 5 bases, and 8 bases had no gene match. CDR1 and CDR2 from the germline V gene are MDHEN and SYDVKM. The length of the CDR3 is 16 residues. The CDR3 DNA reads as TGTGCCAGCAGTCCCTACTCGACAGGGAGCACAGATACGCAGTATTTT. Translating gives CASSPYSTGSTDTQYF.

The chain joins TRBV19 to TRBJ1-2, with 10 bases that match TRBD1. CDR1 and CDR2 (germline): LNHDA, SQIVND (reference sequence). Germline trimming cut 5 bases from V and 6 bases from J; bases unmatched to any gene: 6. The CDR3 loop spans 14 amino acids. As DNA, the CDR3 is TGTGCCAGTAGTCCGGACAGGGGGAGGCATGGCTACACCTTC. Protein product: CASSPDRGRHGYTF.

V gene TRBV7-6 combines with J gene TRBJ1-1; D possibly corresponds to TRBD1 (6 bases). The CDR3 is 16 residues long. Looked up from germline, CDR1 is SGHVS and CDR2 is FNYEAQ. The ends were cut back, 5 bases at V and 4 bases at J, with 20 bases in the middle. The CDR3 DNA reads as TGTGCCAGCAGCCACCGGTTTAGGGGGAAAGGCACTGAAGCTTTCTTT. It yields the protein CASSHRFRGKGTEAFF.

The rearrangement uses TRBV7-3 and TRBJ2-7, with D possibly TRBD1 on 5 matching bases. Per the germline V gene, CDR1 is SGHTA and CDR2 is FQGTGA. This CDR3 has 14 residues. V lost 2 bases and J lost 0, with 8 bases in between. CDR3 residues: CASSLQGSSYEQYF. CDR3 coding DNA: TGTGCCAGCAGCTTACAGGGAAGCTCCTACGAGCAGTACTTC. The variable domain in full, with the rest retrieved from reference TRBV7-3 and TRBJ2-7, is GAGVSQTPSNKVTEKGKYVELRCDPISGHTALYWYRQSLGQGPEFLIYFQGTGAADDSGLPNDRFFAVRPEGSVSTLKIQRTERGDSAVYLCASSLQGSSYEQYFGPGTRLTVT.

The V gene is TRBV14, the J gene TRBJ1-2; TRBD1 is a possible D gene (5 bases). Germline-derived CDR1 and CDR2 are SGHDN and FVKESK. V was cut by 4 bases and J by 3 bases, with 12 bases left in between. The CDR3 is 14 amino acids. The CDR3 spells CASSPSRADYGYTF. The CDR3 DNA reads as TGTGCCAGCAGCCCCAGCAGGGCTGACTATGGCTACACCTTC.

V gene TRBV11-2 combines with J gene TRBJ1-2, with TRBD1 matching over 7 bases. CDR3 size: 16 residues. Unmatched junction bases numbered 11, after V lost 2 bases and J lost 5 bases. CDR1 and CDR2 from the germline V gene are SGHAT and FQNNGV. The CDR3 loop is CASSLSGGRGSYGYTF. The CDR3 region has the DNA TGTGCCAGCAGCTTAAGCGGTGGCAGGGGGTCTTATGGCTACACCTTC.

V is TRBV5-1 and J is TRBJ1-5; TRBD1 agrees at 10 bases. CDR1 and CDR2 (germline): SGHRS, YFSETQ. After removal of 4 bases from V and 2 bases from J, the junction contained 6 bases not matched to a gene. The CDR3 length is 16 residues. CDR3: CASSLSGTGGNQPQHF. The CDR3 DNA is TGCGCCAGCAGCCTTTCCGGGACAGGGGGCAATCAGCCCCAGCATTTT. Looking up the rest from reference TRBV5-1 and TRBJ1-5 gives the full variable domain: KAGVTQTPRYLIKTRGQQVTLSCSPISGHRSVSWYQQTPGQGLQFLFEYFSETQRNKGNFPGRFSGRQFSNSRSEMNVSTLELGDSALYLCASSLSGTGGNQPQHFGDGTRLSIL.

The chain employs TRBV19 and TRBJ2-3; 7 bases fit TRBD1. CDR1 is LNHDA and CDR2 is SQIVND in the germline V gene (reference sequence). CDR3 size: 14 residues. Unmatched junction bases numbered 6, after V lost 6 bases and J lost 3 bases. CDR3: CASRRRQGTDTQYF. CDR3 DNA: TGTGCCAGTAGGCGACGACAGGGTACAGATACGCAGTATTTT.

The chain uses TRBV11-1 and TRBJ1-6; weak D call: TRBD1 (6 bases). Germline CDR1 is SGHAT and CDR2 is FQDESV (reference sequence). V was shortened by 4 bases and J by 9 bases, with 7 bases between the two germline ends. This CDR3 has 12 amino acids. CDR3 nucleotides: TGTGCCAGCAGCTCACAGGGTTCACCCCTCCACTTT. It codes for CASSSQGSPLHF.

The chain is built from TRBV29-1 and TRBJ1-2; TRBD1 matches 9 bases. Trimming removed 5 bases from V and 2 bases from J; junction bases left unmatched: 6. CDR1 is SQVTM and CDR2 is ANQGSEA in the germline V gene. The CDR3 extends over 14 amino acids. CDR3 in DNA: TGCAGCGTTTTCTCCGGACAGGGGAACTATGGCTACACCTTC. Residues: CSVFSGQGNYGYTF.